This T cell receptor (beta chain) was observed in a study of T-cell memory formation after mild COVID-19. The study's findings and limits: CD4/CD8 balance held among clones contracting day 15 to 85, and later expanders leaned CD4+. The finding that pre-infection memory included some responding clones suggested that cross-reactive memory joined. Clones that contracted clustered mainly in CM and EM if CD4+ and in EMRA if CD8+.

TCRdb redid the calling of the 5' RACE reads with MiXCR, one entry per CDR3 protein. The table lists around 200,000 distinct CDR3 sequences, around 30% of them singletons. In its sample, this clonotype was seen a few times. Antigen: not known. V was pared by 6 bases and J by 0 bases, with 5 bases of the junction left unmatched. The CDR3 has 17 amino acids. Germline values: CDR1 LNHNV, CDR2 YYDKDF (reference sequence). Specimen: PBMCs or a T cell subset sorted from them (not recorded which). The TCR originated in an adult woman who had mild COVID-19 (a few samples of this study predate the infection). Cell type and time point are not known. The gene calls are TRBV15 and TRBJ2-1, with 13 bases lining up with TRBD2. The CDR3 DNA reads TGTGCCACCAGGGGACTAGCGGGGCTTAGCTCCTACAATGAGCAGTTCTTC. This encodes CATRGLAGLSSYNEQFF.